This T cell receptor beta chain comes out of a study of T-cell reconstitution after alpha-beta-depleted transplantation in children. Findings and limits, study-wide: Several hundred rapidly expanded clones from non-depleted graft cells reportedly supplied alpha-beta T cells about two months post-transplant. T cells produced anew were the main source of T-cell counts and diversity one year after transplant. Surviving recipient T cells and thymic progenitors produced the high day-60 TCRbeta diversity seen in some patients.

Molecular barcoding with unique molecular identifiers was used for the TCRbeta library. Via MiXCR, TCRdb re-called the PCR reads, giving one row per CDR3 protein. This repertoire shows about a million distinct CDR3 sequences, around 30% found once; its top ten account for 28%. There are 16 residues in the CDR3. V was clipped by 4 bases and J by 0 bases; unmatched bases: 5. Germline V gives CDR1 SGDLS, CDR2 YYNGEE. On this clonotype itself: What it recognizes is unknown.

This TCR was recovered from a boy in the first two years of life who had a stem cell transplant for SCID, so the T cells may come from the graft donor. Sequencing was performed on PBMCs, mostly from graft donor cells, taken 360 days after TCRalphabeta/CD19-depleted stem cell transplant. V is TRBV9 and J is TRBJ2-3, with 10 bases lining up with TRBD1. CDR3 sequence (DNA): TGTGCCAGCAGCCCAGGGACAGGGGACAGCACAGATACGCAGTATTTT. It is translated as CASSPGTGDSTDTQYF.